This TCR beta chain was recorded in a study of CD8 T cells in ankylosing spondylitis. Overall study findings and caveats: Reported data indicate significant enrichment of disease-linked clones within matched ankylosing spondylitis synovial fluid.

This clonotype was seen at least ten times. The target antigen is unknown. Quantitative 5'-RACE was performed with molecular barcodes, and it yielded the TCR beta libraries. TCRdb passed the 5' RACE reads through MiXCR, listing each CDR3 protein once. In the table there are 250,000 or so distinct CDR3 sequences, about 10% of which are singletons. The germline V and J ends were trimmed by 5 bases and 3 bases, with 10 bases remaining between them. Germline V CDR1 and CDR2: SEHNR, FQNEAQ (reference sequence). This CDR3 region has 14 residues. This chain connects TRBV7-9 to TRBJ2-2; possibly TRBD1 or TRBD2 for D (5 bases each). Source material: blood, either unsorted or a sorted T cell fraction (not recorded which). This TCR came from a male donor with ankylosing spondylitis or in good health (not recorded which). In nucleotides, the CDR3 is TGTGCCAGCAGCCCCGGGACGTACACCGGGGAGCTGTTTTTT. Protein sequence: CASSPGTYTGELFF.